This T cell receptor beta chain derives from a study of graft-versus-host responses after intestinal transplantation. Overall study: Once they had received anti-thymocyte globulin induction, all recipients took tacrolimus and steroids for approximately 3 years.

Comments on this clone: Its antigen is not known.

Profiling relied on immunoSEQ multiplex PCR, and the TCRdb table lists in-frame clones only, not all of them. The sample consists of some 31,000 clones, nearly 90% of them appearing once. Study outcomes and limitations: Detection of GvH clones occurred in recipient marrow, and some had their first appearance in ileum or blood.

The sample was PBMCs, taken about 450 days after intestinal transplantation. The sequence was collected from a human patient who received an intestinal transplant, so some T cells may come from the graft donor.

The CDR3 is CASSPSSRVQETQYF. Written as DNA, the CDR3 is TGCGCCAGCAGCCCGTCTTCCAGGGTTCAAGAGACCCAGTACTTC. This chain uses TRBV5-1 with TRBJ2-5; a possible D gene is TRBD1 (5 bases). Deletions cut 4 bases from V and 2 bases from J, with 15 bases between. The CDR3 has 15 residues. The germline V gene has CDR1 SGHRS and CDR2 YFSETQ.